One sample yielded the 21 T cell receptor beta chains listed below, sequenced in a study of blood T cell repertoires in COVID-19. Profiling relied on immunoSEQ multiplex PCR, and the TCRdb table lists in-frame clones only, not all of them. The repertoire holds some 190,000 clones, with 70% to 90% as singletons. Sequencing used peripheral blood. Receptors originate from a person aged 70 to 85 with COVID-19, enrolled during active disease.

V usage is TRBV10-1 and J usage is TRBJ1-5; 7 bases are a match to TRBD1. The CDR3 is made up of 15 amino acids. The V gene end was trimmed by 5 bases and the J gene end by 0 bases; junction bases not matched to a gene: 4. Germline CDR1 WNHNN, CDR2 SYGVQD (reference sequence). The CDR3 protein is CASSRQGASNQPQHF. CDR3 in DNA: TGCGCCAGCAGTCGACAGGGAGCTAGCAATCAGCCCCAGCATTTT.

This sequence joins TRBV6-2 or TRBV6-3 and TRBJ2-7; the match to TRBD2 covers 10 bases. V dropped 4 bases and J dropped 2; count of bases not matched to a gene: 8. The germline V gene encodes CDR1 MNHEY and CDR2 SVGEGT. The CDR3 totals 16 residues. The CDR3 region is CASSFLAGALTYEQYF. The CDR3 region has the DNA TGTGCCAGCAGTTTCCTAGCGGGGGCCCTCACCTACGAGCAGTACTTC.

The chain couples TRBV2 to TRBJ2-7; 10 nucleotides line up with TRBD2. CDR1 and CDR2 (germline): SNHLY, FYNNEI. This CDR3 has 14 residues. V dropped 9 bases and J dropped 4; count of bases not matched to a gene: 9. CDR3 DNA sequence: TGTGCCAGAAGAGCGGGAGGGCCTTTTTACGAGCAGTACTTC. Translated, it gives CARRAGGPFYEQYF.

The chain carries TRBV12-3 or TRBV12-4 and TRBJ2-7; a possible D gene is TRBD1 (5 bases). The CDR3 runs 12 residues. V lost 6 bases, J lost 10 bases, and 16 bases lay in between. Here the CDR3 DNA reads TGTGCCAGCAGCCCTCACCCCAGGGAACAGTACTTC. It yields the protein CASSPHPREQYF.

This clone is a singleton in its sample. V and J are TRBV3-1 (or the pseudogene TRBV3-2) and TRBJ2-7; tentative D call: TRBD1 (6 bases). CDR3 length: 16 amino acids. V lost 1 base, J lost 0 bases, and 13 bases lay in between. CDR1 is LGHDT and CDR2 is YNNKEL in the germline V gene (reference sequence). The DNA for the CDR3 is TGTGCCAGCAGCCAAGGTGTGAGGGGGAGCTCCTACGAGCAGTACTTC. Translation: CASSQGVRGSSYEQYF.

The CDR3 bases are TGTGCCAGCAGCTGGGTGGGGCTCGGTGGTTCACCCCTCCACTTT. The encoded protein is CASSWVGLGGSPLHF. The chain links TRBV5-5 to TRBJ1-6; the D gene is possibly TRBD1 (5 bases). V was clipped by 3 bases and J by 9 bases, with 16 bases between them. The CDR3 extends over 15 amino acids. Germline CDR1 and CDR2: SGHKS and YYEKEE (reference sequence).

This clone was found once. The chain links TRBV28 to TRBJ1-3; no clear D. Germline-derived CDR1 and CDR2 are MDHEN and SYDVKM. The CDR3 is made up of 14 amino acids. V lost 2 bases to trimming and J lost 4 bases, with 9 bases between them. The CDR3: CASSLTGFGNTIYF. The DNA for the CDR3 is TGTGCCAGCAGTTTAACGGGTTTCGGAAACACCATATATTTT.

The chain recombines TRBV7-2 with TRBJ1-1, with D perhaps TRBD1 (5 bases). CDR1 SGHTA and CDR2 FQGNSA come from the germline V gene. Trimming shortened V by 2 bases and J by 5 bases, and 15 bases separated the two germline ends. This CDR3 region has 15 residues. CDR3 coding DNA: TGTGCCAGCAGCTTACTAGTAGGGGTTGGGACTGAAGCTTTCTTT. It translates to CASSLLVGVGTEAFF.

The chain recombines TRBV28 with TRBJ1-2, with TRBD1 matching 7 bases. Germline-derived CDR1 and CDR2 are MDHEN and SYDVKM. CDR3 size: 12 residues. J was trimmed by 8 bases and V by 4 bases; bases with no gene match: 4. CDR3 in DNA: TGTGCCAGCAGTTCCCAGACAGGGGGCTACACCTTC. Protein: CASSSQTGGYTF.

The V call is TRBV7-9, the J call TRBJ1-6; TRBD1 matches at 7 bases. The CDR3 length is 15 residues. After removal of 6 bases from V and 7 bases from J, the junction contained 9 bases not matched to a gene. Germline V lookup: CDR1 SEHNR, CDR2 FQNEAQ (reference sequence). CDR3 DNA sequence: TGTGCCAGCAGGCGACCAGGGGGATCAAATTCACCCCTCCACTTT. Protein sequence: CASRRPGGSNSPLHF.

This clone was recorded once. V gene TRBV7-2 combines with J gene TRBJ1-6; 7 positions agree with TRBD1. The CDR3 contains 15 residues. Germline CDR1 SGHTA, CDR2 FQGNSA. After removal of 5 bases from V and 10 bases from J, the junction contained 11 bases not matched to a gene. The CDR3 nucleotides are TGTGCCAGCAGCCTGGGGGATGCAGGGGGGTCACCCCTCCACTTT. Amino acid sequence: CASSLGDAGGSPLHF.

The gene calls are TRBV7-9 and TRBJ1-1; tentatively, D is TRBD1 (5 bases). Germline V gene lookup returns CDR1 SEHNR and CDR2 FQNEAQ (reference sequence). The V and J ends lost 3 bases and 5 bases respectively, with 22 bases between them. This CDR3 is built from 17 residues. The CDR3 reads CASSFRALDQGITEAFF. DNA for the CDR3: TGTGCCAGCAGCTTTCGGGCCTTAGACCAGGGAATTACTGAAGCTTTCTTT.

V is TRBV6-5 and J is TRBJ2-7, with 10 bases that match TRBD2. V gave up 0 bases and J gave up 2 bases; unmatched junction bases: 1. The germline gives CDR1 MNHEY, CDR2 SVGAGI. This CDR3 is built from 15 residues. The CDR3 loop reads CASSYSGLATYEQYF. CDR3 DNA: TGTGCCAGCAGTTACTCGGGACTAGCGACCTACGAGCAGTACTTC.

The V gene is TRBV4-1, the J gene TRBJ1-5; weak D call: TRBD1 (6 bases). This CDR3 contains 14 residues. CDR1 and CDR2 (germline): MGHRA, YSYEKL. V was cut by 2 bases and J by 4 bases, with 9 bases left in between. DNA for the CDR3: TGCGCCAGCAGCCAAACAGGGTGGAATCAGCCCCAGCATTTT. It translates to CASSQTGWNQPQHF.

This clone was seen more than once but under ten times. This rearrangement joins TRBV9 to TRBJ1-3; D may be TRBD1 (6 bases). Germline V lookup: CDR1 SGDLS, CDR2 YYNGEE. With 4 bases removed from V and 5 bases from J, the gap between germline ends came to 13 bases. The length of the CDR3 is 14 residues. CDR3 loop: CASSPGQMRNTIYF. The DNA for the CDR3 is TGTGCCAGCAGCCCTGGACAGATGAGAAACACCATATATTTT.

CDR3 in DNA: TGCAGCGTGGCCACAGGGGGGGTCTACGAGCAGTACTTC. As protein: CSVATGGVYEQYF. The V and J genes are TRBV29-1 and TRBJ2-7; possible D gene TRBD1, 8 bases. The germline V gene has CDR1 SQVTM and CDR2 ANQGSEA. V lost 6 bases and J lost 3, with 15 bases in between. The CDR3 runs to 13 residues.

This rearrangement joins TRBV7-9 to TRBJ1-3; D might be TRBD1 (6 bases). The CDR3 is made up of 14 amino acids. Germline CDR1 and CDR2: SEHNR and FQNEAQ (reference sequence). Deletions cut 6 bases from V and 0 bases from J, with 9 bases between. CDR3 DNA: TGTGCCAGCAGTCAACAGGGCTCTGGAAACACCATATATTTT. This encodes CASSQQGSGNTIYF.

This clone was counted a single time. The chain employs TRBV2 and TRBJ2-7, with a possible D match to TRBD1 (6 bases). From germline, CDR1 is SNHLY and CDR2 FYNNEI. The V gene lost 10 bases and the J gene lost 5 bases, with 9 bases spanning the gap. This CDR3 has 10 residues. The CDR3 nucleotides are TGTGCCACACAGGGAGACGAGCAGTACTTC. Translation gives CATQGDEQYF.

There are a few counts of this clone. The V and J genes are TRBV19 and TRBJ2-1, with TRBD2 matching 13 bases. Germline CDR1 reads LNHDA; CDR2 reads SQIVND (reference sequence). The length of the CDR3 is 15 residues. J gave up 9 bases and V 5 bases, and 7 bases lay outside the gene matches. The chain's CDR3 is CASSLRTSGSGEQFF. The CDR3 nucleotides read TGTGCCAGTAGTCTTCGGACTAGCGGGAGTGGTGAGCAGTTCTTC.

The chain couples TRBV3-1 (or the pseudogene TRBV3-2) to TRBJ1-3; D is undetermined. Trimming pared 1 base from V and 0 bases from J, leaving 4 bases between. The CDR3 runs to 14 residues. In germline, CDR1 is LGHDT, CDR2 YNNKEL (reference sequence). The CDR3 sequence is CASSQGHSGNTIYF. CDR3 nucleotides: TGTGCCAGCAGCCAAGGACACTCTGGAAACACCATATATTTT.

Comments on this clone: A read error is possible here, since a much larger clone lies one base away. This rearrangement joins TRBV27 to TRBJ1-3; TRBD1 matches 7 bases. With 6 bases clipped from V and 4 bases from J, the junction kept 3 bases outside the gene matches. This CDR3 is built from 13 residues. Germline V CDR1 and CDR2: MNHEY, SMNVEV (reference sequence). The CDR3 DNA follows: TGTGCCAGCAGCGGGGACAGAGGAAACACCATATATTTT. Protein sequence: CASSGDRGNTIYF.